The 19 T cell receptor beta chains below come from one sample, sequenced in a study of T cell changes during pregnancy in multiple sclerosis (dated by TCRdb to 2018 to 2020). Preparation of the library involved the immunoSEQ multiplex PCR assay. Imported from immuneACCESS, the table was reduced by TCRdb to in-frame sequences with V and J called. These copies leave out some clones; in studies compared against another copy, an unresolved V gene accounts for under half, and the cause of the remainder is not known. Here the sample has about 44,000 clones; roughly 90% occur a single time. Clones ranked in the top ten supply roughly 0.5% of the sample. Specimen: CD4+ T cells from peripheral blood mononuclear cells, collected in the third trimester of pregnancy. The source is a female donor with multiple sclerosis, enrolled in a pregnancy study.

The V call is TRBV28, the J call TRBJ1-5; D remains unclear. The CDR3 is 14 amino acids. The V gene's germline CDR1 is MDHEN and CDR2 SYDVKM. V was cut by 7 bases and J by 3 bases, with 13 bases left in between. The CDR3 DNA reads TGTGCCAGCACAGGCGAGGGTTTCAATCAGCCCCAGCATTTT. The encoded protein is CASTGEGFNQPQHF.

J is TRBJ2-1 and V is TRBV11-3, with 9 bases lining up with TRBD1. This CDR3 spans 17 amino acids. The V and J ends lost 5 bases and 5 bases, in that order; junction bases with no gene match: 13. The V gene's germline CDR1 is SGHNT and CDR2 YENEEA. The CDR3 reads CASSPQSGTGFNNEQFF. In nucleotides, the CDR3 is TGTGCCAGCAGCCCCCAGTCCGGGACAGGGTTTAACAATGAGCAGTTCTTC.

The CDR3 is CSARGAGLEQYF. The CDR3 DNA reads as TGCAGCGCGCGGGGGGCAGGGCTCGAGCAGTACTTC. V is TRBV29-1 and J is TRBJ2-7; 8 nucleotides align to TRBD2. J was trimmed by 6 bases and V by 7 bases; bases with no gene match: 8. Per germline, CDR1 SQVTM and CDR2 ANQGSEA. The length of the CDR3 is 12 residues.

The rearrangement uses TRBV27 and TRBJ2-7; 10 nucleotides align to TRBD2. Germline values: CDR1 MNHEY, CDR2 SMNVEV (reference sequence). Germline trimming cut 4 bases from V and 3 bases from J; bases unmatched to any gene: 9. The CDR3 is 16 amino acids. CDR3 DNA sequence: TGTGCCAGCAGTTCCACCGGACTAGCGGATAACTACGAGCAGTACTTC. Translation: CASSSTGLADNYEQYF.

The gene calls are TRBV7-3 and TRBJ2-1; 8 nucleotides line up with TRBD2. This CDR3 has 18 amino acids. The germline V gene has CDR1 SGHTA and CDR2 FQGTGA. Germline trimming cut 5 bases from V and 6 bases from J; bases unmatched to any gene: 18. DNA for the CDR3: TGTGCCAGCAGCGAGGGGACTAGAGCCGCGAGGGGCGGCAATGAGCAGTTCTTC. Translating it yields CASSEGTRAARGGNEQFF.

The genes are TRBV29-1 and TRBJ1-2; 10 positions match TRBD1. CDR3 length: 13 amino acids. The junction had 7 bases not matched to a gene; V was cut back by 6 bases and J by 6 bases. Germline loops: CDR1 SQVTM, CDR2 ANQGSEA. CDR3 coding DNA: TGCAGCGTCGTAACGGGACAGGGGAATGGCTACACCTTC. This translates into CSVVTGQGNGYTF.

CDR3 bases: TGTGCCAGCAGCTTAGATCGTCTCGGGTTGGGCACAGATACGCAGTATTTT. Translated, it gives CASSLDRLGLGTDTQYF. The V call is TRBV11-3, the J call TRBJ2-3; D remains ambiguous. Looked up from germline, CDR1 is SGHNT and CDR2 is YENEEA. This CDR3 contains 17 residues. V dropped 0 bases and J dropped 1 base, with 14 bases sitting between them.

J is TRBJ2-1 and V is TRBV13, with 8 bases identical to TRBD2. Germline CDR1 is PRHDT and CDR2 is FYEKMQ (reference sequence). The CDR3 totals 16 residues. Unmatched junction bases numbered 12, after V lost 6 bases and J lost 5 bases. This CDR3 is CASRSALSGIHNEQFF. The CDR3 nucleotides read TGTGCCAGCAGGTCCGCCCTTAGCGGGATTCACAATGAGCAGTTCTTC.

The chain links TRBV2 to TRBJ2-5; 8 bases line up with TRBD2. The germline V gene has CDR1 SNHLY and CDR2 FYNNEI. The CDR3 consists of 14 residues. Trimming removed 10 bases from V and 5 bases from J; junction bases left unmatched: 12. CDR3 region: CAKGRAGEGETQYF. Here the CDR3 DNA reads TGTGCCAAAGGAAGAGCGGGAGAAGGGGAGACCCAGTACTTC. The whole variable domain, remainder taken from reference TRBV2 and TRBJ2-5, is EPEVTQTPSHQVTQMGQEVILRCVPISNHLYFYWYRQILGQKVEFLVSFYNNEISEKSEIFDDQFSVERPDGSNFTLKIRSTKLEDSAMYFCAKGRAGEGETQYFGPGTRLLVL.

J is TRBJ1-1 and V is TRBV30, with D unresolved. Trimming pared 8 bases from V and 5 bases from J, leaving 12 bases between. This CDR3 comprises 11 residues. CDR1 is GTSNPN and CDR2 is SVGIG in the germline V gene (reference sequence). DNA of the CDR3: TGTGCCGCGGAGGTCGGGACTGAAGCTTTCTTT. Translating gives CAAEVGTEAFF.

This clone was picked up a small number of times. The J gene is TRBJ1-2, the V gene TRBV5-8; unclear D gene. Germline CDR1 reads SGHTS; CDR2 reads YDEGEE. Trimming took 5 bases from V and 2 from J, leaving 10 bases between them. CDR3 length: 13 residues. In nucleotides, the CDR3 is TGTGCCAGCAGATTACACCGCAACTATGGCTACACCTTC. Residues: CASRLHRNYGYTF.

The chain couples TRBV30 to TRBJ1-4; TRBD1 matches 9 bases. Trimming removed 2 bases from V and 6 bases from J; junction bases left unmatched: 7. The CDR3 length is 15 residues. Germline-derived CDR1 and CDR2 are GTSNPN and SVGIG (reference sequence). CDR3 residues: CAWSRRRTGDEKLFF. In DNA form, the CDR3 reads TGTGCCTGGAGTCGAAGGAGGACAGGGGATGAAAAACTGTTTTTT.

Written as DNA, the CDR3 is TGTGCCAGCAGCTTAGGCGGGGGAGGAAACTATGGCTACACCTTC. This sequence encodes CASSLGGGGNYGYTF. The chain joins TRBV13 to TRBJ1-2; possible D gene TRBD1, 5 bases. The CDR3 is made up of 15 amino acids. V lost 0 bases and J lost 2, with 10 bases in between. Germline V gives CDR1 PRHDT, CDR2 FYEKMQ (reference sequence).

The chain links TRBV6-1 to TRBJ1-5, with D uncertain. V was cut by 2 bases and J by 4 bases, with 6 bases left in between. The germline V gene has CDR1 MNHNS and CDR2 SASEGT. CDR3 length: 13 residues. The CDR3 is CASSENTNQPQHF. The DNA of the CDR3 is TGTGCCAGCAGTGAAAACACAAATCAGCCCCAGCATTTT.

The V and J genes are TRBV7-2 and TRBJ2-7; 12 bases align to TRBD2. Germline CDR1 SGHTA, CDR2 FQGNSA. V lost 5 bases and J lost 0; bases outside the gene matches: 11. The CDR3 totals 18 residues. The CDR3 loop reads CASSRTTTSGRSSYEQYF. CDR3 coding DNA: TGTGCCAGCAGCCGAACGACTACTAGCGGGAGGTCCTCCTACGAGCAGTACTTC.

Only a few counts were recorded for this clone. Other nucleotide sequences in the sample specify the same CDR3. The chain joins TRBV18 to TRBJ1-1, with D possibly matching TRBD1 (5 bases). Trimming stripped 5 bases from V and 1 base from J, with 11 bases between. The germline CDR1 and CDR2 sequences are KGHSH and LQKENI. This CDR3 region has 14 residues. This CDR3 reads CASSLATGNTEAFF. The CDR3 DNA follows: TGTGCCAGCTCATTGGCCACAGGGAACACTGAAGCTTTCTTT.

This clone was detected a few times. The chain links TRBV5-4 to TRBJ2-7, with a weak D call TRBD1 (6 bases). CDR1 is SGHNT, CDR2 YYREEE, per germline (reference sequence). V lost 4 bases, J lost 5 bases, and 13 bases lay in between. This CDR3 region has 13 residues. The CDR3 DNA reads TGTGCCAGCAGCACAGGGCCCTGGAACGAGCAGTACTTC. This translates into CASSTGPWNEQYF. Full variable domain (remainder filled in from reference TRBV5-4 and TRBJ2-7): ETGVTQSPTHLIKTRGQQVTLRCSSQSGHNTVSWYQQALGQGPQFIFQYYREEENGRGNFPPRFSGLQFPNYSSELNVNALELDDSALYLCASSTGPWNEQYFGPGTRLTVT.

V is TRBV27 and J is TRBJ2-7; D call uncertain. Germline loops: CDR1 MNHEY, CDR2 SMNVEV (reference sequence). Trimming removed 6 bases at V and 6 bases at J, with 15 bases between. The CDR3 totals 13 residues. The CDR3 reads CASRPTTPGEQYF. CDR3 DNA sequence: TGTGCCAGCAGACCGACAACGCCCGGCGAGCAGTACTTC.

The chain uses TRBV6-5 and TRBJ2-3; the D gene is possibly TRBD2 (5 bases). Germline V gene lookup returns CDR1 MNHEY and CDR2 SVGAGI. The CDR3 is 16 residues long. The ends were cut back, 2 bases at V and 5 bases at J, with 17 bases in the middle. The DNA for the CDR3 is TGTGCCAGCAGTTACCTGGCTAGCAGGAGGAGAGATACGCAGTATTTT. This sequence encodes CASSYLASRRRDTQYF.